These T cell receptor beta chains were read from a single sample in a study of blood T cells in healthy people across ages. TCRdb re-analysed the 5' RACE reads in MiXCR, keeping a single row per CDR3 protein. The sample contains 1.5 million to 2 million distinct CDR3 sequences, about two fifths of which appear only once. The material sequenced was blood. These receptors all stem from a human donor in good health. Each CDR3 is given with its conserved first and last residue. A D gene is named only where the DNA matches it firmly. Size values are once, few and many counts, or a class for expanded clones, and some rows have none.

j_call v_call clone_size d_call cdr3_aa cdr3_nt
TRBJ1-5 TRBV7-2 few NA CASSLAGWPFNSNQPQHF TGTGCCAGCAGCTTAGCCGGTTGGCCTTTCAATAGCAATCAGCCCCAGCATTTT
TRBJ1-6 TRBV20-1 few NA CSARAGGAVSSPLHF TGCAGTGCTAGAGCGGGGGGCGCGGTATCTTCACCCCTCCACTTT
TRBJ2-5 TRBV24-1 NA TRBD1 CATSDRTGQQETQYF TGTGCCACCAGTGACCGAACGGGACAGCAAGAGACCCAGTACTTC
TRBJ2-1 TRBV20-1 few TRBD2 CSARGLAGALSSYNEQFF TGCAGTGCTAGAGGACTAGCGGGGGCCCTGAGCTCCTACAATGAGCAGTTCTTC
TRBJ2-1 TRBV29-1 few TRBD2 CSVEDLAGFSEQFF TGCAGCGTCGAAGATCTAGCGGGTTTTAGTGAGCAGTTCTTC
TRBJ2-7 TRBV9 NA TRBD1 CASSVGPRGWDEQYF TGTGCCAGCAGCGTAGGTCCCAGGGGGTGGGACGAGCAGTACTTC
TRBJ1-6 TRBV7-3 few NA CASSFLAGNSPLHF TGTGCCAGCAGCTTCCTGGCGGGGAATTCACCCCTCCACTTT
TRBJ1-4 TRBV7-2 NA NA CASSARRPGDGEKRFF TGTGCCAGCAGCGCGAGGAGGCCGGGGGATGGGGAAAAACGGTTTTTT
TRBJ2-3 TRBV4-3 few NA CASSLDAVERTDTQYF TGCGCCAGCAGCCTCGATGCTGTGGAGCGCACAGATACGCAGTATTTT
TRBJ2-1 TRBV5-1 NA NA CASSPAGETLYNEQFF TGCGCCAGCAGCCCGGCCGGGGAAACCCTCTACAATGAGCAGTTCTTC
TRBJ2-3 TRBV12-5 many NA CASGSRINPTDTQYF TGTGCTAGTGGTTCCAGGATTAATCCCACAGATACGCAGTATTTT
TRBJ2-7 TRBV20-1 NA TRBD2 CSARALAGGPSEQYF TGCAGTGCTAGAGCCCTAGCGGGAGGGCCCTCCGAGCAGTACTTC
TRBJ2-1 TRBV4-3 few NA CASSQDVESSSYNEQFF TGCGCCAGCAGCCAAGATGTTGAGTCTAGCTCCTACAATGAGCAGTTCTTC
TRBJ1-2 TRBV10-3 few NA CAISSGINGYTF TGTGCCATCAGCTCAGGGATAAATGGCTACACCTTC
TRBJ1-5 TRBV4-1 few NA CASSQTAGTYQPQHF TGCGCCAGCAGCCAAACTGCCGGGACGTATCAGCCCCAGCATTTT
TRBJ2-7 TRBV4-3 NA TRBD1 CASSQDPGGPYEQYF TGCGCCAGCAGCCAAGACCCAGGGGGACCCTACGAGCAGTACTTC
TRBJ2-5 TRBV5-4 NA TRBD2 CASTSRGTSGGETQYF TGTGCCAGCACCTCGCGGGGGACTAGCGGGGGTGAGACCCAGTACTTC